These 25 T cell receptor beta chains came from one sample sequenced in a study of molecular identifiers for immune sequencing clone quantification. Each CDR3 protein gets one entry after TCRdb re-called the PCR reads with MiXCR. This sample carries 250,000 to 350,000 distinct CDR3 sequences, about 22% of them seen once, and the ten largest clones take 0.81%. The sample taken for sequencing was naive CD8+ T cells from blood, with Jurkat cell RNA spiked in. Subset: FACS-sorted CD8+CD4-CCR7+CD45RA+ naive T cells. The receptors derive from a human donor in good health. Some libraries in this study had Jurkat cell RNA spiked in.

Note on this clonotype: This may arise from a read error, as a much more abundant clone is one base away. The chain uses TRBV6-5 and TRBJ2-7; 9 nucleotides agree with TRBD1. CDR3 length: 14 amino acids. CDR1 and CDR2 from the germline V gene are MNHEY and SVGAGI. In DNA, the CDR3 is TGTGCCGGCAGTTACGGGACAGGGATCTACGAGCAGTACTTC. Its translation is CAGSYGTGIYEQYF.

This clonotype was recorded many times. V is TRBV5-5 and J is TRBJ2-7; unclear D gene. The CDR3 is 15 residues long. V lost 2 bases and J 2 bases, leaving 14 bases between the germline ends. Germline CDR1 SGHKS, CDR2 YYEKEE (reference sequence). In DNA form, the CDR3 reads TGTGCCAGCAGCTTTGAGGTAAACAATGCCTACGAGCAGTACTTC. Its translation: CASSFEVNNAYEQYF.

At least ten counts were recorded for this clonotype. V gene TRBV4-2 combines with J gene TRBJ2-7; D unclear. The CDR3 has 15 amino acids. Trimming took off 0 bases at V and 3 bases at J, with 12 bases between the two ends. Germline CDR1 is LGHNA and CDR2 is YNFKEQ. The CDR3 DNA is TGTGCCAGCAGCCAAGAGATGAGTGCGAACTACGAGCAGTACTTC. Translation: CASSQEMSANYEQYF.

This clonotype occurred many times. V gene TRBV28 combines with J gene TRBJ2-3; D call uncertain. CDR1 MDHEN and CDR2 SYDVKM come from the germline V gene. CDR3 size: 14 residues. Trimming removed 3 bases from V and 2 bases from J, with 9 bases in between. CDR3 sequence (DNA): TGTGCCAGCAGTTTGAACGGAAACACAGATACGCAGTATTTT. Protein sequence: CASSLNGNTDTQYF.

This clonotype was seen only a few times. In nucleotides, the CDR3 is TGTGCCAGCAGTTATGATTGGACACTTTATCAGCCCCAGCATTTT. The encoded protein is CASSYDWTLYQPQHF. The rearrangement uses TRBV6-2 or TRBV6-3 and TRBJ1-5; TRBD1 is a possible D gene (5 bases). Germline V gene data show CDR1 as MNHEY and CDR2 as SVGEGT. The CDR3 extends over 15 amino acids. The germline V and J ends were trimmed by 3 bases and 5 bases, with 14 bases remaining between them.

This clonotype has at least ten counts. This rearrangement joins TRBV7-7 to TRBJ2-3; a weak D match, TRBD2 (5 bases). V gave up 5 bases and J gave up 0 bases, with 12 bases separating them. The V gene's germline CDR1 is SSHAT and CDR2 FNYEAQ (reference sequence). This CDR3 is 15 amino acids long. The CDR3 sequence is CASSPGLSSTDTQYF. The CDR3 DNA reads TGTGCCAGCAGCCCTGGACTGTCTAGCACAGATACGCAGTATTTT.

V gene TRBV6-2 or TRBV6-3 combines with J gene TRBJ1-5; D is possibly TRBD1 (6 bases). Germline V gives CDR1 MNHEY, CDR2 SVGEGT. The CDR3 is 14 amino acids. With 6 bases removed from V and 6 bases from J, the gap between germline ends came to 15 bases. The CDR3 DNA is TGTGCCAGCAGCCAAGCAGGGGAGATTCAGCCCCAGCATTTT. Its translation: CASSQAGEIQPQHF.

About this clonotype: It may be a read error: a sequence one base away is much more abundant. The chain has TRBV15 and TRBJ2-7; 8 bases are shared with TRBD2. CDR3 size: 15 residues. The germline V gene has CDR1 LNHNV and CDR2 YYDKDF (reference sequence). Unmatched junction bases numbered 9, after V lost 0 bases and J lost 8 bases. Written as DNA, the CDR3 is TGTGCCACCAGCAGAGAGCCGGGACTAGATAACAAGCAGTACTTC. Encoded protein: CATSREPGLDNKQYF.

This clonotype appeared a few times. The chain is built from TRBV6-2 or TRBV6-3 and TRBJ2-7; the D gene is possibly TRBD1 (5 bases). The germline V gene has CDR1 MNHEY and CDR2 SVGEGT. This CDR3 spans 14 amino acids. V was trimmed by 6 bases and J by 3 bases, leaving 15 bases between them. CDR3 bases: TGTGCCAGCAGCGTCGCAGGGCCTTACTACGAGCAGTACTTC. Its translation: CASSVAGPYYEQYF.

CDR3 sequence: CASSGRDSTKRYEQFF. The CDR3 DNA reads as TGTGCCAGCAGCGGCCGGGACAGTACGAAACGATATGAGCAGTTCTTC. The chain carries TRBV9 and TRBJ2-1, with TRBD1 identical over 7 bases. The trim removed 3 bases at V and 8 bases at J, leaving 14 bases unmatched. CDR1 is SGDLS, CDR2 YYNGEE, per germline. This CDR3 has 16 residues.

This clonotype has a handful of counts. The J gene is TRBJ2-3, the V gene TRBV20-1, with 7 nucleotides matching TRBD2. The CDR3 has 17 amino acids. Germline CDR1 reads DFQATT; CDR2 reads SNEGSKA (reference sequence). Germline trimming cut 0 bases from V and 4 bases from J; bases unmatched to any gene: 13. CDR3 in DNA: TGCAGTGCTAGAGATAGTGGACTAGGAGTTGTATCAGATACGCAGTATTTT. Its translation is CSARDSGLGVVSDTQYF.

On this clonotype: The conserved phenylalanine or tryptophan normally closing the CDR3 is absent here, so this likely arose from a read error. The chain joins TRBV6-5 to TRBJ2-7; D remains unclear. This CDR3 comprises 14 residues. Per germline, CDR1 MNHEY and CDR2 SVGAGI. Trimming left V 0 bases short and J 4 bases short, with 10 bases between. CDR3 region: CASSYSGRVYEQYL. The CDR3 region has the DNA TGTGCCAGCAGTTACTCGGGTAGGGTTTACGAGCAGTACCTC.

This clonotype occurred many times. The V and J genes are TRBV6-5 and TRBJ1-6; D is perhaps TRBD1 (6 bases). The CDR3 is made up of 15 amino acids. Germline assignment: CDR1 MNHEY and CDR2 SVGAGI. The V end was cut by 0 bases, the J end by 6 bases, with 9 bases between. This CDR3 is CASSYSPQGNSPLHF. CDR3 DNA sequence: TGTGCCAGCAGTTACTCGCCACAGGGTAATTCACCCCTCCACTTT.

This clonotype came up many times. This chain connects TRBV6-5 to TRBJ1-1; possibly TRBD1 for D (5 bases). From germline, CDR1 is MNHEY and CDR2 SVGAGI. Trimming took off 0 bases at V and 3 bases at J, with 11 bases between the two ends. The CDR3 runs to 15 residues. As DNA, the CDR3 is TGTGCCAGCAGTTACTCGCAGGGAGCGTACACTGAAGCTTTCTTT. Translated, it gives CASSYSQGAYTEAFF.

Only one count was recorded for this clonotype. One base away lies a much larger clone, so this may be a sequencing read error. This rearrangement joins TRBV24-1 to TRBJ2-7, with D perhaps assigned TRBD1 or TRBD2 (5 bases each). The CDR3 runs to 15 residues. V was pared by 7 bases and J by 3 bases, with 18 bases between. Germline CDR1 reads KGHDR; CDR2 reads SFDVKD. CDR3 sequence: CATRGPSLWDYEQYF. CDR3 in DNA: TGTGCCACCAGGGGACCGAGCTTGTGGGACTACGAGCAGTACTTC.

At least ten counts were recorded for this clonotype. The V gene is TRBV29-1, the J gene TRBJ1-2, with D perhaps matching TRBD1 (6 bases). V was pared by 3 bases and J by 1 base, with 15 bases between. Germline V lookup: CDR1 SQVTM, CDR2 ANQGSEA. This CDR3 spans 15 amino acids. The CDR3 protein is CSVEALTGLNYGYTF. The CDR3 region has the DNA TGCAGCGTTGAGGCACTTACAGGGCTTAACTATGGCTACACCTTC.

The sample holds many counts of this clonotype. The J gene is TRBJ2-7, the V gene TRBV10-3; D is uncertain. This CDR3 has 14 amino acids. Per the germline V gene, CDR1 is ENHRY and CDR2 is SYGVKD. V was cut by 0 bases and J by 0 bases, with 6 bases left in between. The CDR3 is CAISESYISYEQYF. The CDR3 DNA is TGTGCCATCAGTGAGTCTTACATCTCCTACGAGCAGTACTTC.

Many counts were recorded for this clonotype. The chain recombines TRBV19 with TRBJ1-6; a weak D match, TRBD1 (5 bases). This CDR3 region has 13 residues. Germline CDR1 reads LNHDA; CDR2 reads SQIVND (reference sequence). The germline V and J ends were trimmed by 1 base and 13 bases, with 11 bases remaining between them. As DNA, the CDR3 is TGTGCCAGTAGTATAGGTTCCGGGACTCCCCTCCACTTT. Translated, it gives CASSIGSGTPLHF.

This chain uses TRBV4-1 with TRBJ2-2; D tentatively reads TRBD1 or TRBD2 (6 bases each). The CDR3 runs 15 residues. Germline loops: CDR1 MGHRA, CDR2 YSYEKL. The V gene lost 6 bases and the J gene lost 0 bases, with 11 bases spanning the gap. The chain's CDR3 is CASSPGAANTGELFF. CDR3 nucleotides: TGCGCCAGCAGTCCGGGGGCGGCGAACACCGGGGAGCTGTTTTTT.

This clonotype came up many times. The CDR3 DNA reads TGCAGTGCTAGTGACGGACTAGAAGTCGAGCAGTACTTC. Amino acids: CSASDGLEVEQYF. The V gene is TRBV20-1, the J gene TRBJ2-7; 7 nucleotides match TRBD2. With 3 bases clipped from V and 6 bases from J, the junction kept 8 bases outside the gene matches. Germline V gene lookup returns CDR1 DFQATT and CDR2 SNEGSKA (reference sequence). The CDR3 length is 13 residues.

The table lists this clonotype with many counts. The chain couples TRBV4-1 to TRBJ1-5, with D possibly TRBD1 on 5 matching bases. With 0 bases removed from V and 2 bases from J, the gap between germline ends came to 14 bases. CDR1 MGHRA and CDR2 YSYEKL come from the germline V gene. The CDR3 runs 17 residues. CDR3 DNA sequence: TGCGCCAGCAGCCAAGATAACACGGGGGTGGGCAATCAGCCCCAGCATTTT. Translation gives CASSQDNTGVGNQPQHF.

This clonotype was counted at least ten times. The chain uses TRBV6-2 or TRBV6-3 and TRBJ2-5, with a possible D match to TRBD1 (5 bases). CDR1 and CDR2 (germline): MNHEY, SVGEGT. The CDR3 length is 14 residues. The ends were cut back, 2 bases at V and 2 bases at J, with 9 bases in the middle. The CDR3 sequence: CASSYVGQQETQYF. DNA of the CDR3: TGTGCCAGCAGTTACGTGGGGCAGCAAGAGACCCAGTACTTC.

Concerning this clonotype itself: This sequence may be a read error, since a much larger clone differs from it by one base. CDR3 amino acids: CASSHRGASTEAFF. In nucleotides, the CDR3 is TGTGCCAGCAGTCATAGGGGGGCGAGCACTGAAGCTTTCTTT. The genes are TRBV28 and TRBJ1-1, with D possibly matching TRBD1 (6 bases). V dropped 5 bases and J dropped 4 bases, with 14 bases sitting between them. Germline CDR1 and CDR2: MDHEN and SYDVKM. This CDR3 is built from 14 residues.

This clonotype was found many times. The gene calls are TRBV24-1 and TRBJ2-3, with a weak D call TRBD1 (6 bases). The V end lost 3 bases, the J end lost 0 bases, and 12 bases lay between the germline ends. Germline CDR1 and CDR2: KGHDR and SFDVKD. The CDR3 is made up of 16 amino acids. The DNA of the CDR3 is TGTGCCACCAGTGATGGACAGCCCCTTAGCACAGATACGCAGTATTTT. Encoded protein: CATSDGQPLSTDTQYF.

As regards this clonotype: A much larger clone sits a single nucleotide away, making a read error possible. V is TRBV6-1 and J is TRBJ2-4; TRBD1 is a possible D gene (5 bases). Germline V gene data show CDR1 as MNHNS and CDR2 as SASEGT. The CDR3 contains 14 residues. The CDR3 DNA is TGTGCCGGCAGTGAAGTTACAGGTATAAACATTCAGTACTTC. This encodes CAGSEVTGINIQYF.